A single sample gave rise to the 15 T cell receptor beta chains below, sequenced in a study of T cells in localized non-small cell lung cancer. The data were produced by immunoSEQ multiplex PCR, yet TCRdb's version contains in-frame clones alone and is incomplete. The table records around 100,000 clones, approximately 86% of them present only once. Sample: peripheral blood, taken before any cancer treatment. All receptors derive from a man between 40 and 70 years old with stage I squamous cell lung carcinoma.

CDR3 sequence reads: CASSGTPQGKKYEQYF. The DNA of the CDR3 is TGCGCCAGCAGTGGGACCCCCCAGGGAAAGAAATACGAGCAGTACTTC. The chain joins TRBV10-1 to TRBJ2-7; possibly TRBD1 for D (5 bases). Germline CDR1 is WNHNN and CDR2 is SYGVQD (reference sequence). There are 16 residues in the CDR3. The ends were cut back, 4 bases at V and 4 bases at J, with 20 bases in the middle.

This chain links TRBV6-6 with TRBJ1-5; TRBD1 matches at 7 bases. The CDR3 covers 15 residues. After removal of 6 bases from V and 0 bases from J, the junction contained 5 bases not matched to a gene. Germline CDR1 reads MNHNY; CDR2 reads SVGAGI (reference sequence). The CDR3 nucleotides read TGTGCCAGCAGCACAGGGGACTATAGCAATCAGCCCCAGCATTTT. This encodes CASSTGDYSNQPQHF.

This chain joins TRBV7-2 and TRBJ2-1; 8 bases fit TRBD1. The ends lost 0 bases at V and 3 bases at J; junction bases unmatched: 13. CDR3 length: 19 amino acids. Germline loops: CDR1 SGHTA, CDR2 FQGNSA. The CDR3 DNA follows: TGTGCCAGCAGCTTAGCGGGCTCACGGAGGGACAGGCTCTACAATGAGCAGTTCTTC. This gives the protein CASSLAGSRRDRLYNEQFF. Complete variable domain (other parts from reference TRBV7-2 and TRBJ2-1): GAGVSQSPSNKVTEKGKDVELRCDPISGHTALYWYRQSLGQGLEFLIYFQGNSAPDKSGLPSDRFSAERTGGSVSTLTIQRTQQEDSAVYLCASSLAGSRRDRLYNEQFFGPGTRLTVL.

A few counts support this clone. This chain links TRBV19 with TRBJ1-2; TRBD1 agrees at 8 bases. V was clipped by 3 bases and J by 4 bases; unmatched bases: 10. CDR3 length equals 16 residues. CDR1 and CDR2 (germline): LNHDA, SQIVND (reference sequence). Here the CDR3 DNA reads TGTGCCAGTAGTATTCAGGGGGCGTTCTCCAGCTATGGCTACACCTTC. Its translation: CASSIQGAFSSYGYTF. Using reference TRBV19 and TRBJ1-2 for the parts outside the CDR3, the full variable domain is DGGITQSPKYLFRKEGQNVTLSCEQNLNHDAMYWYRQDPGQGLRLIYYSQIVNDFQKGDIAEGYSVSREKKESFPLTVTSAQKNPTAFYLCASSIQGAFSSYGYTFGSGTRLTVV.

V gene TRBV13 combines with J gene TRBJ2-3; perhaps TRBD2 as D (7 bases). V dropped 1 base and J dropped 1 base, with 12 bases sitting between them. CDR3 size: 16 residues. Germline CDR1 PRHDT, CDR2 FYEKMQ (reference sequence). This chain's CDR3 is CASSLEGGRRTDTQYF. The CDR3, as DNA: TGTGCCAGCAGCTTAGAGGGGGGGAGACGCACAGATACGCAGTATTTT.

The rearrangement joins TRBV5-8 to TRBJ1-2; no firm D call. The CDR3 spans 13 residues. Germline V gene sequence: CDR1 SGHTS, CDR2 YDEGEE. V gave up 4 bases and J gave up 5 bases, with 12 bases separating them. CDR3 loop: CASSKSEYYGYTF. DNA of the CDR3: TGTGCCAGCAGCAAAAGCGAGTATTATGGCTACACCTTC.

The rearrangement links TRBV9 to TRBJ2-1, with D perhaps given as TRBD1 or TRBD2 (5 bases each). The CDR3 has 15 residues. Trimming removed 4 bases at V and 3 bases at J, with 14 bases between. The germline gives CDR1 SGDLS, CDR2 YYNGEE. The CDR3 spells CASSLMGTDYNEQFF. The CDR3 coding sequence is TGTGCCAGCAGCCTCATGGGGACGGACTACAATGAGCAGTTCTTC. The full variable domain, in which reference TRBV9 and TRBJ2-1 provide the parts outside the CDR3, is DSGVTQTPKHLITATGQRVTLRCSPRSGDLSVYWYQQSLDQGLQFLIQYYNGEERAKGNILERFSAQQFPDLHSELNLSSLELGDSALYFCASSLMGTDYNEQFFGPGTRLTVL.

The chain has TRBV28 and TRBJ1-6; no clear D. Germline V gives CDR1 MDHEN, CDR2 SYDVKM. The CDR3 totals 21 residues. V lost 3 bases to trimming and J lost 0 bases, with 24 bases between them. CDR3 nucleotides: TGTGCCAGCAGTTTCCCGCAGACAACATTGTCATTGAGCTCCTATAATTCACCCCTCCACTTT. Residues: CASSFPQTTLSLSSYNSPLHF.

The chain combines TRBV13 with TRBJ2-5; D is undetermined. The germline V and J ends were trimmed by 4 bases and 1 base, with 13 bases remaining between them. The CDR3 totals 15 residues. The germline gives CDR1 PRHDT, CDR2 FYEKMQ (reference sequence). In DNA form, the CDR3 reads TGTGCCAGCAGCTCCACACCTCCCGCCCAAGAGACCCAGTACTTC. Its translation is CASSSTPPAQETQYF. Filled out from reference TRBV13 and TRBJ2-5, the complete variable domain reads AAGVIQSPRHLIKEKRETATLKCYPIPRHDTVYWYQQGPGQDPQFLISFYEKMQSDKGSIPDRFSAQQFSDYHSELNMSSLELGDSALYFCASSSTPPAQETQYFGPGTRLLVL.

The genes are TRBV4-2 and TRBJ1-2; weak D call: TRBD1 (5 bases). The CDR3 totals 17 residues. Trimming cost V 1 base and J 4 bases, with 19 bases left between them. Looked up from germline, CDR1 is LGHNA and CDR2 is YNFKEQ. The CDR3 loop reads CASSQAQGRRRTYGYTF. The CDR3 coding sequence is TGTGCCAGCAGCCAAGCCCAGGGCAGACGGCGCACCTATGGCTACACCTTC.

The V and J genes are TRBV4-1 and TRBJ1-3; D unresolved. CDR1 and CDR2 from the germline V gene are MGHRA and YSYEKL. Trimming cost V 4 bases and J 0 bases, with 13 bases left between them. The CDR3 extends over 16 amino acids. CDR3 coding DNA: TGCGCCAGCAGCCGGGAGCGGCCCAGCTCTGGAAACACCATATATTTT. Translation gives CASSRERPSSGNTIYF.

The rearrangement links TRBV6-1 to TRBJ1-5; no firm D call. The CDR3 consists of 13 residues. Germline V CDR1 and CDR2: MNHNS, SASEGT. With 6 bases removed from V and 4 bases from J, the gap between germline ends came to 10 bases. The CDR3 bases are TGTGCCAGCAGGTACTTCGGGAATCAGCCCCAGCATTTT. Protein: CASRYFGNQPQHF.

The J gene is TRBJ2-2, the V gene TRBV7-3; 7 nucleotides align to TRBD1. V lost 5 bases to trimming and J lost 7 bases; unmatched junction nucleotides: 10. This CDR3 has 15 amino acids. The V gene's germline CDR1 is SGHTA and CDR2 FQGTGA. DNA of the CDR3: TGTGCCAGCAGCCTAAGGGCAGGGGGAAACGGGGAGCTGTTTTTT. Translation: CASSLRAGGNGELFF.

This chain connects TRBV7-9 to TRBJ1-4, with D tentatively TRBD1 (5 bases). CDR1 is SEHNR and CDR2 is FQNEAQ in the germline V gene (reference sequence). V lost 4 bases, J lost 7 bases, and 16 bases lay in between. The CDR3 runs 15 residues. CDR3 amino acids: CASSSAELGAEKLFF. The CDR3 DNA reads TGTGCCAGCAGCTCGGCTGAGCTAGGGGCTGAAAAACTGTTTTTT. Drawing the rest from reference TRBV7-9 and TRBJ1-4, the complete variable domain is DTGVSQNPRHKITKRGQNVTFRCDPISEHNRLYWYRQTLGQGPEFLTYFQNEAQLEKSRLLSDRFSAERPKGSFSTLEIQRTEQGDSAMYLCASSSAELGAEKLFFGSGTQLSVL.

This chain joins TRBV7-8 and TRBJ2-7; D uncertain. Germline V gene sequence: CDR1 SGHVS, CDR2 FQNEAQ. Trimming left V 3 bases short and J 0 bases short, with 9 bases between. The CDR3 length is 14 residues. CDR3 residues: CASSFLQNSYEQYF. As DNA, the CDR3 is TGTGCCAGCAGCTTTCTACAAAACTCCTACGAGCAGTACTTC.